This TCR beta chain was recovered during a study of blood T cell repertoires in COVID-19. Study information: The United States, Italy and Spain provided the acute and convalescent COVID-19 samples. Sample material is recorded as cDNA or gDNA derived from T cells, B-cell-depleted T cells, or PBMCs.

Original methodology: Amplification from reference gene primers served as the basis for estimated nucleated cell counts. Sequencing was performed with immunoSEQ multiplex PCR; in TCRdb, only in-frame clones are kept and a portion is missing. That table is the source of V, J and clone size, and D and trimming were worked out from the DNA. This repertoire shows some 150,000 clones, over 70% found once; its top ten account for over 6.5%. Looked up from germline, CDR1 is MRHNA and CDR2 is SNTAGT. The CDR3 length is 11 residues. V shed 8 bases and J shed 4 bases, with 8 bases lying between them. This clonotype was obtained from a man aged 50 to 59 with active or convalescent COVID-19. Sequenced sample: peripheral blood. This rearrangement joins TRBV6-4 to TRBJ1-2; D unresolved. CDR3 residues: CASRGIYGYTF. The CDR3 coding sequence is TGTGCCAGCCGAGGGATCTATGGCTACACCTTC.